This T cell receptor beta chain was sequenced in a study of early T cells in non-severe SARS-CoV-2 infection. Study-level information: Sequencing input comprised bulk RNA from unsorted whole blood; chain pairing was not available.

Germline CDR1 MDHEN, CDR2 SYDVKM. The CDR3 has 15 amino acids. V dropped 2 bases and J dropped 5 bases, with 13 bases sitting between them. Individual cDNA molecules received unique molecular identifiers. TCRdb itself ran the 5' RACE reads through MiXCR, one entry per CDR3 protein. The sample contains 60,000 or so distinct CDR3 sequences, roughly an eighth of which appear only once. This TCR came from an adult who was a healthcare worker with PCR-confirmed SARS-CoV-2 infection or an uninfected control (not recorded which). The V and J genes are TRBV28 and TRBJ1-5, with unresolved D. The sequenced sample consisted of whole blood. The CDR3 reads CASSLGRGRDQPQHF. CDR3 nucleotides: TGTGCCAGCAGTTTAGGGCGAGGGAGGGATCAGCCCCAGCATTTT.